This is a list of T cell receptor beta chains from one sample in a study of beta chain features in type 1 diabetes. Produced via immunoSEQ multiplex PCR; TCRdb's table is partial and in-frame only. Among roughly 400,000 clones listed, approximately 13% were seen once. The sequenced material came from naive CD4+ T cells from blood. These receptors were obtained from a man aged 25-40 years in good health. The CDR3 runs from the conserved cysteine through the conserved F or W. Each record gives: D gene, J gene, V gene, clone size, CDR3 DNA, CDR3 protein. The D gene is left open where the match is weak. A clone size is listed for some rows: how often the clone was seen (once, few, many), or a class if it is expanded.

d_call: TRBD2
j_call: TRBJ2-1
v_call: TRBV14
clone_size: few
cdr3_nt: TGTGCCAGCAGCCAATCGGGGGGGCTTGGTGAGCAGTTCTTC
cdr3_aa: CASSQSGGLGEQFF

d_call: .
j_call: TRBJ1-1
v_call: TRBV4-1
clone_size: .
cdr3_nt: TGCGCCAGCAGCCAAGATCCGGGGCAGGTTGGGAACACTGAAGCTTTCTTT
cdr3_aa: CASSQDPGQVGNTEAFF

d_call: .
j_call: TRBJ1-2
v_call: TRBV5-4
clone_size: .
cdr3_nt: TGTGCCAGCAGCTTTGACGGTTCCACCTATGGCTACACCTTC
cdr3_aa: CASSFDGSTYGYTF

d_call: TRBD2
j_call: TRBJ2-1
v_call: TRBV4-1
clone_size: .
cdr3_nt: TGCGCCAGCAGCCCCCGGGAGGGGGGGCCGATTGATGAGCAGTTCTTC
cdr3_aa: CASSPREGGPIDEQFF

d_call: .
j_call: TRBJ2-6
v_call: TRBV13
clone_size: few
cdr3_nt: TGTGCCAGCAGCTTCTTCCCGGATTGGAGCTCTGGGGCCAACGTCCTGACTTTC
cdr3_aa: CASSFFPDWSSGANVLTF

d_call: TRBD2
j_call: TRBJ2-1
v_call: TRBV4-2
clone_size: few
cdr3_nt: TGTGCCAGCAGCCAAGGTTTAGCGGGGGACTCCTACAATGAGCAGTTCTTC
cdr3_aa: CASSQGLAGDSYNEQFF

d_call: .
j_call: TRBJ2-5
v_call: TRBV30
clone_size: .
cdr3_nt: TGTGCCTGGAGTGTAAAGGACTCGTCGTTAGGGACCCAGTACTTC
cdr3_aa: CAWSVKDSSLGTQYF

d_call: .
j_call: TRBJ2-2
v_call: TRBV29-1
clone_size: few
cdr3_nt: TGCAGCGTTACCGGGACTAACACCGGGGAGCTGTTTTTT
cdr3_aa: CSVTGTNTGELFF

d_call: TRBD1
j_call: TRBJ1-1
v_call: TRBV2
clone_size: .
cdr3_nt: TGTGCCACCGCGACAGGGTGGGCGGACACTGAAGCTTTCTTT
cdr3_aa: CATATGWADTEAFF

d_call: TRBD1
j_call: TRBJ2-1
v_call: TRBV7-2
clone_size: few
cdr3_nt: TGTGCCAGCACCTCTATGGGGACAGTATACAATGAGCAGTTCTTC
cdr3_aa: CASTSMGTVYNEQFF

d_call: TRBD1
j_call: TRBJ2-1
v_call: TRBV7-2
clone_size: .
cdr3_nt: TGTGCCAGCAGCTTAAACAGGGGCTCCTACAATGAGCAGTTCTTC
cdr3_aa: CASSLNRGSYNEQFF

d_call: .
j_call: TRBJ2-7
v_call: TRBV4-3
clone_size: few
cdr3_nt: TGCGCCAGCAGCCAAGATAGGCGGACCTTCTACGAGCAGTACTTC
cdr3_aa: CASSQDRRTFYEQYF

d_call: .
j_call: TRBJ2-5
v_call: TRBV9
clone_size: .
cdr3_nt: TGTGCCAGCAGCGTAGTAGGGGGGGAGACCCAGTACTTC
cdr3_aa: CASSVVGGETQYF

d_call: .
j_call: TRBJ2-1
v_call: TRBV20-1
clone_size: few
cdr3_nt: TGCAGTGCCCCTGGTGATGGAGAGCAGTTCTTC
cdr3_aa: CSAPGDGEQFF

d_call: .
j_call: TRBJ1-1
v_call: TRBV19
clone_size: few
cdr3_nt: TGTGCCAGTAGTGCAGAGATGAACACTGAAGCTTTCTTT
cdr3_aa: CASSAEMNTEAFF

d_call: .
j_call: TRBJ2-3
v_call: TRBV2
clone_size: few
cdr3_nt: TGTGCCAGCAGTGATATAGATACGCAGTATTTT
cdr3_aa: CASSDIDTQYF

d_call: .
j_call: TRBJ2-6
v_call: TRBV5-4
clone_size: .
cdr3_nt: TGTGCCAGCAGCTTGGTTTGGTCTGAATGGTCCTCTGGGGCCAACGTCCTGACTTTC
cdr3_aa: CASSLVWSEWSSGANVLTF

d_call: .
j_call: TRBJ2-5
v_call: TRBV6-5
clone_size: few
cdr3_nt: TGTGCCAGCAGGGTCGGAGTTCAAGAGACCCAGTACTTC
cdr3_aa: CASRVGVQETQYF

d_call: .
j_call: TRBJ1-2
v_call: TRBV30
clone_size: .
cdr3_nt: TGTGCCTTCCGGGACAAGGCTGGCTACACCTTC
cdr3_aa: CAFRDKAGYTF

d_call: .
j_call: TRBJ2-5
v_call: TRBV4-3
clone_size: few
cdr3_nt: TGCGCCAGCAGCCAAGATCTGCGGGGACAGACCCAGTACTTC
cdr3_aa: CASSQDLRGQTQYF

d_call: .
j_call: TRBJ2-5
v_call: TRBV7-8
clone_size: .
cdr3_nt: TGTGCCAGCAGCCATGGTTGGACAGACTGGTCCCAGTACTTC
cdr3_aa: CASSHGWTDWSQYF

d_call: TRBD1
j_call: TRBJ2-7
v_call: TRBV7-8
clone_size: few
cdr3_nt: TGTGCCAGCAGCCCCGGGACAGGGGGCCGTAACGAGCAGTACTTC
cdr3_aa: CASSPGTGGRNEQYF

d_call: .
j_call: TRBJ1-6
v_call: TRBV4-3
clone_size: few
cdr3_nt: TGCGCCAGCAGCCAAGATTCAGCGGCTGGGAGTGGTTCACCCCTCCACTTT
cdr3_aa: CASSQDSAAGSGSPLHF

d_call: TRBD1
j_call: TRBJ2-2
v_call: TRBV5-4
clone_size: few
cdr3_nt: TGTGCCAGCAACCCGAGACAGGGAAGTGTCGCCGGGGAGCTGTTTTTT
cdr3_aa: CASNPRQGSVAGELFF

d_call: .
j_call: TRBJ2-5
v_call: TRBV5-1
clone_size: .
cdr3_nt: TGCGCCAGCAGCTCCACGGTGTGGCAAGAGACCCAGTACTTC
cdr3_aa: CASSSTVWQETQYF

d_call: .
j_call: TRBJ2-3
v_call: TRBV4-3
clone_size: .
cdr3_nt: TGCGCCAGCAGCCTTTCATGGGATACGCAGTATTTT
cdr3_aa: CASSLSWDTQYF

d_call: .
j_call: TRBJ1-4
v_call: TRBV9
clone_size: few
cdr3_nt: TGTGCCAGCAGCGCTGAGGGGGCAACTAATGAAAAACTGTTTTTT
cdr3_aa: CASSAEGATNEKLFF

d_call: .
j_call: TRBJ1-1
v_call: TRBV5-6
clone_size: .
cdr3_nt: TGTGCCAGCAGCTTGGAGGGGATCACTGAAGCTTTCTTT
cdr3_aa: CASSLEGITEAFF

d_call: TRBD1
j_call: TRBJ2-7
v_call: TRBV2
clone_size: .
cdr3_nt: TGTGCCAGCACCCCGGACAGGACAACCTACGAGCAGTACTTC
cdr3_aa: CASTPDRTTYEQYF

d_call: .
j_call: TRBJ2-5
v_call: TRBV20-1
clone_size: .
cdr3_nt: TGCAGTGCTAGGAGCCGAGAGACCCAGTACTTC
cdr3_aa: CSARSRETQYF

d_call: .
j_call: TRBJ2-5
v_call: TRBV5-1
clone_size: few
cdr3_nt: TGCGCCAGCAGCTTCGGGCCCCCGGTGCTGATGGAGACCCAGTACTTC
cdr3_aa: CASSFGPPVLMETQYF

d_call: .
j_call: TRBJ2-3
v_call: TRBV29-1
clone_size: .
cdr3_nt: TGCAGCGGGGATCGTACAGATACGCAGTATTTT
cdr3_aa: CSGDRTDTQYF

d_call: TRBD1
j_call: TRBJ2-2
v_call: TRBV7-2
clone_size: few
cdr3_nt: TGTGCCAGCAGCCCCCGGACAGGGAGAAACACCGGGGAGCTGTTTTTT
cdr3_aa: CASSPRTGRNTGELFF

d_call: .
j_call: TRBJ1-1
v_call: TRBV2
clone_size: few
cdr3_nt: TGTGCCAGCAGTCCCAGGGACACTGAAGCTTTCTTT
cdr3_aa: CASSPRDTEAFF

d_call: TRBD1
j_call: TRBJ1-6
v_call: TRBV7-2
clone_size: .
cdr3_nt: TGTGCCAGCAGCCTGGACAGGGATAATTCACCCCTCCACTTT
cdr3_aa: CASSLDRDNSPLHF

d_call: TRBD2
j_call: TRBJ2-5
v_call: TRBV11-3
clone_size: few
cdr3_nt: TGTGCCAGCAGCTTAAGACTAGCGGGACAAGAGACCCAGTACTTC
cdr3_aa: CASSLRLAGQETQYF

d_call: .
j_call: TRBJ2-1
v_call: TRBV7-2
clone_size: .
cdr3_nt: TGTGCCAGCAGCACTGTGGCGGGGATTTCTAACAATGAGCAGTTCTTC
cdr3_aa: CASSTVAGISNNEQFF

d_call: TRBD2
j_call: TRBJ2-1
v_call: TRBV9
clone_size: few
cdr3_nt: TGTGCCAGTTCGAGGGGACTAGCGGTAGACCAGCAGTTCTTC
cdr3_aa: CASSRGLAVDQQFF

d_call: TRBD1
j_call: TRBJ2-7
v_call: TRBV18
clone_size: few
cdr3_nt: TGTGCCAGCTCAGCACAGGGGACGGAGCAGTACTTC
cdr3_aa: CASSAQGTEQYF

d_call: .
j_call: TRBJ2-1
v_call: TRBV7-3
clone_size: few
cdr3_nt: TGTGCCAGCAGCTTAAGCCCGGACAATGAGCAGTTCTTC
cdr3_aa: CASSLSPDNEQFF

d_call: .
j_call: TRBJ1-4
v_call: TRBV4-3
clone_size: .
cdr3_nt: TGCGCCAGCAGCCAAGAGTTGAGCGAAAAACTGTTTTTT
cdr3_aa: CASSQELSEKLFF

d_call: .
j_call: TRBJ2-5
v_call: TRBV14
clone_size: .
cdr3_nt: TGTGCCAGCAGCCCTAACTCGGCAGGAGAGACCCAGTACTTC
cdr3_aa: CASSPNSAGETQYF

d_call: TRBD1
j_call: TRBJ1-1
v_call: TRBV14
clone_size: .
cdr3_nt: TGTGCCAGCAGGCGAACAGGGGCCACTGAAGCTTTCTTT
cdr3_aa: CASRRTGATEAFF

d_call: .
j_call: TRBJ2-2
v_call: TRBV30
clone_size: .
cdr3_nt: TGTGCCTGGAGTGTAACAGTATTAGGACCGTACACCGGGGAGCTGTTTTTT
cdr3_aa: CAWSVTVLGPYTGELFF

d_call: .
j_call: TRBJ2-7
v_call: TRBV4-3
clone_size: few
cdr3_nt: TGCGCCAGCAGCCAAGATAGGGGGGACGACTACGAGCAGTACTTC
cdr3_aa: CASSQDRGDDYEQYF